What follows are 28 T cell receptor beta chains derived from one specimen sequenced in a study of blood T cell repertoires in COVID-19. The protocol was immunoSEQ multiplex PCR, while the TCRdb copy is restricted to in-frame clones and leaves out a portion. Of over 85,000 clones listed, 70% to 90% are singletons. The sequenced sample consisted of peripheral blood. These receptors were collected from a man between 65 and 85 years old with acute or convalescent COVID-19.

The rearrangement uses TRBV5-6 and TRBJ1-1; 8 bases agree with TRBD1. CDR3 length: 15 residues. Germline V gene lookup returns CDR1 SGHDT and CDR2 YYEEEE. The V segment lost 3 bases and the J segment 1 base; nucleotides outside the gene matches: 5. Here the CDR3 reads CASSYGDRKNTEAFF. The CDR3, as DNA: TGTGCCAGCAGCTATGGGGACAGGAAGAACACTGAAGCTTTCTTT.

This chain connects TRBV5-1 to TRBJ2-5, with 14 bases fitting TRBD2. The CDR3 covers 15 residues. Germline V lookup: CDR1 SGHRS, CDR2 YFSETQ. After removal of 5 bases from V and 5 bases from J, the junction contained 5 bases not matched to a gene. CDR3 amino acids: CASRGTSGSWETQYF. CDR3 DNA: TGCGCCAGCAGGGGGACTAGCGGGAGTTGGGAGACCCAGTACTTC.

The chain couples TRBV28 to TRBJ1-6, with TRBD1 matching 8 bases. Germline V lookup: CDR1 MDHEN, CDR2 SYDVKM. Trimming at V came to 4 bases and at J to 5 bases, leaving 4 bases not matched to a gene. The CDR3 has 15 amino acids. This CDR3 is CASSYRGANNSPLHF. As DNA, the CDR3 is TGTGCCAGCAGTTACAGGGGGGCGAATAATTCACCCCTCCACTTT.

Only a few counts were recorded for this clone. The chain joins TRBV5-4 to TRBJ1-5; D is ambiguous. In germline, CDR1 is SGHNT, CDR2 YYREEE (reference sequence). V shed 4 bases and J shed 6 bases, with 11 bases lying between them. The CDR3 runs to 13 residues. CDR3 region: CASSREGGQPQHF. The CDR3 DNA sequence: TGTGCCAGCAGCAGGGAGGGCGGTCAGCCCCAGCATTTT.

The V and J genes are TRBV12-5 and TRBJ2-7; 9 bases fit TRBD1. This CDR3 contains 13 residues. V shed 4 bases, J shed 5 bases, and the junction held 3 bases outside the gene matches. The germline gives CDR1 LGHNT, CDR2 FRNRAP. The CDR3 protein is CASGSGQGHEQYF. CDR3 nucleotides: TGTGCTAGTGGTTCGGGACAGGGTCACGAGCAGTACTTC.

This sequence joins TRBV5-8 and TRBJ2-5, with a tentative D call TRBD2 (6 bases). CDR1 is SGHTS and CDR2 is YDEGEE in the germline V gene. This CDR3 region has 13 residues. The V gene lost 5 bases and the J gene lost 7 bases, with 15 bases spanning the gap. CDR3 sequence: CASRKTLGGTQYF. DNA for the CDR3: TGTGCCAGCAGGAAAACCTTGGGGGGGACCCAGTACTTC.

The gene calls are TRBV7-9 and TRBJ1-4, with 10 bases that match TRBD1. Germline CDR1 reads SEHNR; CDR2 reads FQNEAQ (reference sequence). The CDR3 is made up of 16 amino acids. J was trimmed by 4 bases and V by 5 bases; bases with no gene match: 7. In DNA form, the CDR3 reads TGTGCCAGCAGCCAAGGACAGGGGGTCTATAATGAAAAACTGTTTTTT. Protein product: CASSQGQGVYNEKLFF.

There are a few counts of this clone. The rearrangement joins TRBV3-1 (or the pseudogene TRBV3-2) to TRBJ2-2; 9 bases map to TRBD2. CDR1 LGHDT and CDR2 YNNKEL come from the germline V gene (reference sequence). V shed 3 bases and J 2 bases; nucleotides not matched to a gene: 10. The CDR3 has 18 residues. The CDR3 here is CASSHPPGAGGNTGELFF. The CDR3 DNA reads as TGTGCCAGCAGCCACCCTCCTGGAGCGGGGGGCAACACCGGGGAGCTGTTTTTT.

The V gene is TRBV5-1, the J gene TRBJ2-3, with D possibly matching TRBD2 (5 bases). Per the germline V gene, CDR1 is SGHRS and CDR2 is YFSETQ. Trimming left V 0 bases short and J 0 bases short, with 11 bases between. This CDR3 has 16 residues. The CDR3 here is CASSLDGGPSTDTQYF. The CDR3 DNA sequence: TGCGCCAGCAGCTTGGATGGCGGGCCTAGCACAGATACGCAGTATTTT.

V gene TRBV14 combines with J gene TRBJ2-7; D possibly corresponds to TRBD1 (6 bases). Germline assignment: CDR1 SGHDN and CDR2 FVKESK. This CDR3 comprises 14 residues. The germline V and J ends were trimmed by 4 bases and 2 bases, with 12 bases remaining between them. CDR3 sequence: CASSLRGRPYEQYF. Written as DNA, the CDR3 is TGTGCCAGCAGCCTCAGGGGTAGGCCCTACGAGCAGTACTTC.

V usage is TRBV28 and J usage is TRBJ1-5, with D perhaps TRBD1 (5 bases). The CDR3 contains 14 residues. The germline V gene has CDR1 MDHEN and CDR2 SYDVKM. Between the trimmed V and J ends, which lost 2 bases and 3 bases, there was a span of 8 bases. CDR3 loop: CASSLTGYNQPQHF. In DNA, the CDR3 is TGTGCCAGCAGTTTAACAGGATACAATCAGCCCCAGCATTTT.

The chain recombines TRBV7-9 with TRBJ1-2, with 7 positions matching TRBD1. V shed 4 bases, J shed 0 bases, and the junction held 2 bases outside the gene matches. This CDR3 spans 14 amino acids. CDR1 SEHNR and CDR2 FQNEAQ come from the germline V gene (reference sequence). DNA of the CDR3: TGTGCCAGCAGCTGGGACAGAACTAACTATGGCTACACCTTC. Amino acids: CASSWDRTNYGYTF.

This clone was recorded only once. The V gene is TRBV7-2, the J gene TRBJ1-2; D not certain. The CDR3 is 14 amino acids. Trimming shortened V by 5 bases and J by 8 bases, and 18 bases separated the two germline ends. Germline V lookup: CDR1 SGHTA, CDR2 FQGNSA. The CDR3 loop reads CASSNGIITLGYTF. The CDR3 coding sequence is TGTGCCAGCAGCAACGGGATCATTACACTCGGCTACACCTTC.

The chain employs TRBV4-1 and TRBJ1-2; TRBD1 agrees at 9 bases. Germline V lookup: CDR1 MGHRA, CDR2 YSYEKL. The V segment lost 5 bases and the J segment 6 bases; nucleotides outside the gene matches: 10. The CDR3 length is 15 residues. CDR3 sequence reads: CASSAGQGSLNGYTF. The DNA of the CDR3 is TGCGCCAGCAGCGCTGGACAGGGGAGCCTCAATGGCTACACCTTC.

J is TRBJ1-5 and V is TRBV15; D perhaps matches TRBD1 (6 bases). The length of the CDR3 is 15 residues. Trimming took off 5 bases at V and 1 base at J, with 12 bases between the two ends. Germline loops: CDR1 LNHNV, CDR2 YYDKDF (reference sequence). CDR3 bases: TGTGCCACCAGCCCAGAGGGGGGGAGCAATCAGCCCCAGCATTTT. Protein: CATSPEGGSNQPQHF.

The J gene is TRBJ1-6, the V gene TRBV27, with a weak D call TRBD1 (5 bases). Trimming took off 2 bases at V and 6 bases at J, with 11 bases between the two ends. The CDR3 is 15 amino acids. Germline CDR1 and CDR2: MNHEY and SMNVEV (reference sequence). The CDR3 sequence is CASSLPGDPNSPLHF. DNA of the CDR3: TGTGCCAGCAGTTTACCGGGGGACCCTAATTCACCCCTCCACTTT.

V gene TRBV3-1 (or the pseudogene TRBV3-2) combines with J gene TRBJ1-2, with D perhaps TRBD1 (6 bases). V lost 1 base to trimming and J lost 6 bases, with 9 bases between them. CDR1 is LGHDT, CDR2 YNNKEL, per germline (reference sequence). The CDR3 is 13 amino acids. The CDR3: CASSQGGRDGYTF. The DNA of the CDR3 is TGTGCCAGCAGCCAAGGGGGGCGGGATGGCTACACCTTC.

This rearrangement joins TRBV19 to TRBJ1-3, with 10 positions matching TRBD1. This CDR3 contains 19 residues. V lost 3 bases, J lost 0 bases, and 11 bases stayed unmatched. CDR1 is LNHDA, CDR2 SQIVND, per germline (reference sequence). In nucleotides, the CDR3 is TGTGCCAGTAGTATGTTGGGACAGGGGCCCCCGAGCTCTGGAAACACCATATATTTT. It specifies CASSMLGQGPPSSGNTIYF. The variable domain in full, completed from reference TRBV19 and TRBJ1-3, reads DGGITQSPKYLFRKEGQNVTLSCEQNLNHDAMYWYRQDPGQGLRLIYYSQIVNDFQKGDIAEGYSVSREKKESFPLTVTSAQKNPTAFYLCASSMLGQGPPSSGNTIYFGEGSWLTVV.

The J gene is TRBJ2-1, the V gene TRBV6-4; maybe TRBD1 (5 bases). There are 15 residues in the CDR3. Trimming removed 6 bases from V and 0 bases from J, with 12 bases in between. The germline V gene encodes CDR1 MRHNA and CDR2 SNTAGT. The CDR3: CASRPDRTSYNEQFF. The CDR3 region has the DNA TGTGCCAGCAGACCAGACAGAACCTCCTACAATGAGCAGTTCTTC.

The chain combines TRBV21-1 with TRBJ1-2. TRBV21-1 is assigned pseudogene status. The length of the CDR3 is 17 residues. The CDR3 DNA sequence: TGTGCCAGCAGCAAAGTGGTGGTGACTGGAGGGCACTATGGCTACACCTTC. As protein: CASSKVVVTGGHYGYTF.

This rearrangement joins TRBV2 to TRBJ2-3; D unresolved. The V gene's germline CDR1 is SNHLY and CDR2 FYNNEI. The CDR3 spans 13 residues. Trimming removed 2 bases at V and 6 bases at J, with 9 bases between. The CDR3 spells CASSESVSDTQYF. The CDR3 nucleotides are TGTGCCAGCAGTGAAAGTGTCAGTGATACGCAGTATTTT.

V gene TRBV6-1 combines with J gene TRBJ1-6, with TRBD1 matching 9 bases. The germline CDR1 and CDR2 sequences are MNHNS and SASEGT. V lost 3 bases to trimming and J lost 10 bases; unmatched junction nucleotides: 10. The CDR3 spans 16 residues. The CDR3 loop is CASSEDHRGRGSPLHF. The CDR3 region has the DNA TGTGCCAGCAGTGAGGACCACAGGGGGCGAGGGTCACCCCTCCACTTT.

The rearrangement links TRBV19 to TRBJ1-5; no clear D gene. Trimming pared 6 bases from V and 8 bases from J, leaving 17 bases between. The CDR3 runs 14 residues. Germline assignment: CDR1 LNHDA and CDR2 SQIVND (reference sequence). CDR3 sequence reads: CASRRIADWEPQHF. The CDR3 coding sequence is TGTGCCAGTAGACGAATTGCTGACTGGGAGCCCCAGCATTTT.

The chain carries TRBV28 and TRBJ2-7; 11 bases are shared with TRBD2. V lost 8 bases to trimming and J lost 9 bases; unmatched junction nucleotides: 12. The CDR3 consists of 14 residues. In germline, CDR1 is MDHEN, CDR2 SYDVKM. CDR3 DNA sequence: TGTGCCAGCCTTCCTAGCGGGGGGCGAGGGGTGCAGTACTTC. It specifies CASLPSGGRGVQYF.

This clone appeared once. The CDR3 protein is CASGPNTEAFF. CDR3 sequence (DNA): TGTGCCAGCGGCCCGAACACTGAAGCTTTCTTT. V is TRBV28 and J is TRBJ1-1; D remains ambiguous. CDR1 and CDR2 (germline): MDHEN, SYDVKM. This CDR3 contains 11 residues. The V gene lost 8 bases and the J gene lost 1 base, with 5 bases spanning the gap.

This sequence joins TRBV19 and TRBJ1-1; D is possibly TRBD1 (6 bases). Trimming pared 4 bases from V and 2 bases from J, leaving 11 bases between. Germline CDR1 LNHDA, CDR2 SQIVND (reference sequence). The CDR3 runs to 14 residues. The CDR3 DNA reads as TGTGCCAGTAGTAGGAGACAGGCCAACACTGAAGCTTTCTTT. This encodes CASSRRQANTEAFF. The full variable domain, its missing parts supplied by reference TRBV19 and TRBJ1-1, is DGGITQSPKYLFRKEGQNVTLSCEQNLNHDAMYWYRQDPGQGLRLIYYSQIVNDFQKGDIAEGYSVSREKKESFPLTVTSAQKNPTAFYLCASSRRQANTEAFFGQGTRLTVV.

J is TRBJ2-3 and V is TRBV6-6, with TRBD2 matching over 12 bases. The germline V gene encodes CDR1 MNHNY and CDR2 SVGAGI (reference sequence). The CDR3 has 16 residues. Trimming took 5 bases from V and 6 from J; bases not matched to a gene: 9. DNA for the CDR3: TGTGCCAGCAGTCCAAAGACTAGCGGGAGAGCGGATACGCAGTATTTT. Protein sequence: CASSPKTSGRADTQYF.

Only one count was recorded for this clone. The gene calls are TRBV5-1 and TRBJ1-2; a possible D gene is TRBD1 (6 bases). The CDR3 loop spans 12 amino acids. V gave up 4 bases and J gave up 8 bases, with 12 bases separating them. Per germline, CDR1 SGHRS and CDR2 YFSETQ. DNA of the CDR3: TGCGCCAGCAGCCCCAACAGGGACGGCTACACCTTC. It is translated as CASSPNRDGYTF.